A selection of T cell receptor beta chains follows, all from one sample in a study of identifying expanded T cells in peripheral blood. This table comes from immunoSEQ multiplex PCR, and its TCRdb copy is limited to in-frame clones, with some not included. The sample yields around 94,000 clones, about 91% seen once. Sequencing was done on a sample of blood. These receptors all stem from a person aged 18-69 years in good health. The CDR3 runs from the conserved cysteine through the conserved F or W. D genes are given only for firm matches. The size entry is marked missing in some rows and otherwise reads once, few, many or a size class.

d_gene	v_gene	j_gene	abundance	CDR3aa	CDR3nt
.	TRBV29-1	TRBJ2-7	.	CSVARDGWQAIYEQYF	TGCAGCGTAGCCAGGGACGGTTGGCAGGCGATCTACGAGCAGTACTTC
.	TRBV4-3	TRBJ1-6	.	CASSQDGGADSPLHF	TGCGCCAGCAGCCAAGATGGAGGGGCGGATTCACCCCTCCACTTT
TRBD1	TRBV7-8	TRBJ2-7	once	CASSIRDRGYEQYF	TGTGCCAGCAGCATCCGGGACAGGGGCTACGAGCAGTACTTC
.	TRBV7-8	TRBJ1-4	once	CASSLAHGASPEKLFF	TGTGCCAGCAGCTTAGCGCACGGGGCATCTCCTGAAAAACTGTTTTTT
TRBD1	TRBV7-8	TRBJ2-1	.	CASSLVGTGGSYNEQFF	TGTGCCAGCAGCTTAGTTGGGACAGGGGGTTCTTACAATGAGCAGTTCTTC
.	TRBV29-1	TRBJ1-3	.	CSVEVMGGSGNTIYF	TGCAGCGTTGAAGTTATGGGCGGCTCTGGAAACACCATATATTTT
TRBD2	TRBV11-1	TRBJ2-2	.	CASSFSGGAAGELFF	TGTGCCAGCAGCTTTAGCGGGGGGGCCGCCGGGGAGCTGTTTTTT
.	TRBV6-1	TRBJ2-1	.	CASTGPWAFF	TGTGCCAGCACTGGTCCCTGGGCGTTCTTC
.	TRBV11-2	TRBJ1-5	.	CASSSGTSGPKGPQHF	TGTGCCAGCAGCTCAGGGACGTCGGGCCCAAAAGGGCCCCAGCATTTT
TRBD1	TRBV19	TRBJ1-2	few	CASRGQGGFNYGYTF	TGTGCCAGTAGGGGACAGGGGGGCTTTAACTATGGCTACACCTTC